This TCR beta chain was retrieved from a study of blood T cell repertoires in COVID-19. Sequencing used immunoSEQ multiplex PCR; TCRdb keeps in-frame clones, though not all of them. Of some 100,000 clones listed, more than 70% are singletons. The germline CDR1 and CDR2 sequences are LGHNA and YNFKEQ. The CDR3 extends over 16 amino acids. Unmatched junction bases numbered 9, after V lost 4 bases and J lost 2 bases. The sample taken for sequencing was peripheral blood. J is TRBJ2-3 and V is TRBV4-2; 7 bases fit TRBD1. The receptor's source is a human donor in a cohort sampled during active COVID-19. The CDR3 DNA reads TGTGCCAGCAGCCCACAGGGGCCGGGAAACACAGATACGCAGTATTTT. Its translation is CASSPQGPGNTDTQYF.